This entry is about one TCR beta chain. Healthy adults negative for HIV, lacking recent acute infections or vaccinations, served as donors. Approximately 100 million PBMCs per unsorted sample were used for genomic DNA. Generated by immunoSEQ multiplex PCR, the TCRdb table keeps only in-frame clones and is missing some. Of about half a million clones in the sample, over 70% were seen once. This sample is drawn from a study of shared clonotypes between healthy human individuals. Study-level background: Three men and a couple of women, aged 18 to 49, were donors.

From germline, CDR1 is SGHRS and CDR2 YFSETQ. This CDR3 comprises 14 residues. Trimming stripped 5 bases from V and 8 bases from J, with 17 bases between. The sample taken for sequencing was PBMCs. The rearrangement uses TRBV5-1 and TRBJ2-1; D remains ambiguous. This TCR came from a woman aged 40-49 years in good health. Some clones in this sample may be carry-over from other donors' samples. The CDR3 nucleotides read TGCGCCAGCAGTCGATTAGGAGTGGGCGATGAGCAGTTCTTC. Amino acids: CASSRLGVGDEQFF.